Below, 6 T cell receptor beta chains from the same sample are listed, as sequenced in a study of low-dose radiotherapy and immunotherapy resistance in tumors. The time point was: before trial treatment. TCR amplification ran roughly 20 PCR cycles using constant-region and V-primer adapter primers. TCRdb itself ran the reads through MiXCR, one entry per CDR3 protein. Found here are about 50,000 distinct CDR3 sequences, around 11% of them singletons; the top ten hold approximately 6.2%. The material sequenced was PBMCs, taken before treatment. The receptors were gathered from a female donor with ovarian cancer.

This chain joins TRBV7-3 and TRBJ2-2, with TRBD1 matching 9 bases. CDR1 SGHTA and CDR2 FQGTGA come from the germline V gene. V lost 5 bases to trimming and J lost 1 base; unmatched junction nucleotides: 8. The CDR3 is made up of 17 amino acids. CDR3 sequence reads: CASSISRDRVNTGELFF. The CDR3 bases are TGTGCCAGCAGCATCTCCCGGGACAGGGTGAACACCGGGGAGCTGTTTTTT.

About this clonotype itself: This likely stems from a read error, as it lies one base from a far larger clone. The chain carries TRBV6-1 and TRBJ2-4; D unclear. The CDR3 has 13 amino acids. The germline gives CDR1 MNHNS, CDR2 SASEGT. Trimming took 5 bases from V and 13 from J, leaving 18 bases between them. The CDR3 DNA reads as TGTGCCAGCAGTTTTCCACTCGGCAATGAGCAGTACTTC. As protein: CASSFPLGNEQYF.

This clonotype occurred many times. The V and J genes are TRBV20-1 and TRBJ1-5; 7 nucleotides align to TRBD1. Per the germline V gene, CDR1 is DFQATT and CDR2 is SNEGSKA (reference sequence). With 3 bases clipped from V and 2 bases from J, the junction kept 4 bases outside the gene matches. The CDR3 is made up of 14 amino acids. The CDR3 protein is CSASNRGGNQPQHF. The DNA for the CDR3 is TGCAGTGCTAGTAACAGGGGAGGCAATCAGCCCCAGCATTTT.

This clonotype occurred many times. This chain joins TRBV3-1 and TRBJ2-7; D remains ambiguous. The germline V gene has CDR1 LGHDT and CDR2 YNNKEL (reference sequence). The CDR3 is made up of 12 amino acids. Trimming removed 10 bases at V and 5 bases at J, with 15 bases between. CDR3 DNA: TGTGCCACCTCCCAAAGGGTCGACGAGCAGTACTTC. This translates into CATSQRVDEQYF.

This clonotype has a count of ten or more. The chain joins TRBV27 to TRBJ2-1, with 9 bases aligning to TRBD1. The CDR3 totals 16 residues. Per the germline V gene, CDR1 is MNHEY and CDR2 is SMNVEV (reference sequence). The V gene end was trimmed by 4 bases and the J gene end by 3 bases; junction bases not matched to a gene: 7. The CDR3 sequence is CASSSGQGVDYNEQFF. DNA for the CDR3: TGTGCCAGCAGTTCGGGACAGGGCGTCGACTACAATGAGCAGTTCTTC.

There are many counts of this clonotype. This chain joins TRBV7-9 and TRBJ2-7; perhaps D is TRBD1 or TRBD2 (6 bases each). Germline loops: CDR1 SEHNR, CDR2 FQNEAQ (reference sequence). The V and J ends lost 11 bases and 2 bases respectively, with 13 bases between them. The CDR3 sequence is 12 residues long. The CDR3 spells CAPGGVTYEQYF. DNA of the CDR3: TGTGCCCCCGGGGGCGTTACCTACGAGCAGTACTTC.